Sequencing of this TCR beta chain was carried out in a study of cytomegalovirus exposure and HLA in healthy donors (dated by TCRdb to 2016 to 2017). Study-level background: According to an earlier analysis of 450 to 650 of the donors, some 170 million T cells yielded some 120 million unique TCR beta sequences and 276 Gb of sequence data. To predict cytomegalovirus infection status, the study combined high-throughput TCR immunosequencing, statistical association of individual TCRs with disease status, and machine learning. The study was designed to test whether signatures of past pathogen exposure could be identified by cataloging public T cell receptors. Rather than using new phenotypic data, the later analysis identified candidate immune exposures from TCR beta sequences and from how often those sequences occurred across donors. An early release that covered some 630 HLA-typed donors contained approximately 320 gigabases of sequencing data and roughly 84 million unique TCR sequences. The study used immunosequencing to profile the T cell repertoires of hundreds of subjects and linked those repertoires to cytomegalovirus serostatus. A later genetic analysis used genome-wide SNP genotypes for about 55% of the 666 donors, treating that subset as a discovery cohort. The number of typed donors differed by locus: about 629-630 for A, B, C, DRB1 and DQB1; 522 for DQA1; around 580 for DPA1; and some 430 for DPB1. Across 398 genotyped donors of the cohort, an average of about 240,000 unique TCR beta nucleotide sequences per donor were sequenced, and 15% to 20% of those sequences were non-productive. Besides the first cohort of 500 to 700 subjects, a separate validation cohort made up of around 120 different subjects was used. Class I and class II HLA loci were covered by the typing at four-digit resolution. The genetic ancestry cluster associated with self-reported Caucasian donors included roughly four fifths of the 398 genotyped donors. Donor age, sex, ethnicity and CMV serostatus were collected together with the repertoire data. An earlier analysis of 500 to 750 of the donors applied high-throughput TCR beta sequencing to assess whether each TCR beta V gene segment acted as functional or pseudogenic. Every discovery cohort repertoire had been produced on one sequencing platform. A handful of DR-DQ haplotypes were handled as single units for association and clustering because linkage in the cohort was strong. A later analysis re-analyzed previously published TCR beta repertoires from 660 or so donors and added high-resolution HLA genotyping to study TCR occurrence patterns.

V and J lose 4 bases and 11 bases, and a span of 21 bases separates them. The germline V gene gives CDR1 as SGDLS and CDR2 as YYNGEE. Measured from the cysteine to the phenylalanine, the CDR3 is 14 residues long. Only the CDR3 region is kept as DNA, spanning 42 bases read in frame from base 1. Broad study findings and their caveats: Linkage disequilibrium might explain the correlated functional status among segregating V segments, but an unknown experimental factor could not be ruled out. Most TCR sequences were seen in very few donors, while some public TCRs were found in many individuals. Roughly uniform sequencing depth across donors was assumed in presence/absence analyses, although this assumption may not hold. A further reported finding was that TCR beta sequences accurately predicted the HLA-A and HLA-B alleles for most subjects in the first cohort. Specific HLA alleles were associated with 15,000 to 20,000 TCR beta sequences at a false discovery rate of 0.05 in a later analysis. The study listed approximately 160 TCR beta chains as associated with cytomegalovirus. Compared with equally common non-associated chains, HLA-associated TCR beta chains in a later analysis were more clonally expanded and had lower generation probabilities. Approximately 16 rarely observed V segments, including chromosome 9 orphons, were excluded from the earlier analysis of about 500 of the donors because counts were too low. V-gene and J-gene trimming of TCR beta chains was associated with a missense DCLRE1C variant in a later genetic analysis, and the association was replicated in an independent cohort. A later genetic analysis reported fewer N-insertions in productive TCRs among donors in an Asian-associated ancestry cluster than the roughly 640-donor mean. A later analysis reported that several top co-occurrence clusters appeared linked to parvovirus B19, influenza, CMV and Epstein-Barr virus. According to a later analysis, TCR association rates differed among HLA loci, with DRB1 alleles showing the most associated TCRs and HLA-C alleles showing the fewest. Three of the identified cytomegalovirus-associated TCR beta chains were confirmed in vitro to be specific for cytomegalovirus antigens. The classifier was reported to diagnose cytomegalovirus status with high specificity and sensitivity in both the original cohort and the validation cohort. According to a later analysis, most CMV-associated TCR beta chains appeared to be HLA-restricted, and the HLA associations seemed to be driven largely by CMV exposure. The cohort was sequenced for TCR beta chains only, and without alpha or paired-chain data the features that could be detected were limited. Some IMGT-functional V segments, including TRBV6-2 and TRBV6-3, could not be told apart with the 87-base-pair reads, so those segments were excluded. Because some donors lacked HLA typing at each locus, the association tests relied only on the typed subset. It was suggested by the authors that the approach could potentially be generalized to other disease states and immunological phenotypes. When HLA alleles, especially DR and DQ, strongly co-occurred, TCR associations were difficult to assign to individual alleles. A cluster of highly shared sequence variants was judged likely to be a technical artifact of the sequencing pipeline. An earlier analysis of roughly 570 of the donors showed that most TCR beta V segments appeared in productive rearrangements either about 90% or about 30% of the time, which broadly matched IMGT annotations. Immune exposure information for the cohort was limited to CMV serostatus.

The cohort comprised around 690 healthy bone marrow donors. At the time of sampling, every cohort member was nominally healthy, though immune exposures that went unrecorded were likely present. The donor was CMV seropositive and belonged to the group of some 290 seropositive cohort members. Every donor gave a peripheral blood sample, and the peripheral blood mononuclear cells from that sample were used for TCR beta sequencing. The Qiagen DNeasy Blood Extraction Kit was used to extract genomic DNA from the blood cell samples. The library was prepared using the immunoSEQ multiplex PCR assay. A mixture of 60 forward primers for TCR Vbeta segments and 13 reverse primers for TCR Jbeta segments was used in the multiplex PCR. The CDR3 region of rearranged TCR beta genes was amplified from genomic DNA by a multiplex PCR assay. On the Illumina HiSeq System, the amplified TCR beta libraries were sequenced as 87-base-pair reads. In the original analysis: Across the 670 or so repertoires, a later analysis counted 80 million or so unique TCR beta chains, roughly 11 million of which were shared by at least two donors. To remove PCR and sequencing errors, raw reads were error-corrected and collapsed into unique sequences using a nearest-neighbor algorithm that merged closely related sequences. V, D and J gene segments were assigned by aligning CDR3 sequences to IMGT reference sequences. Each retained sequence needed at least a six-nucleotide match to both a V gene segment and a J gene segment. A rearrangement counted as productive if the CDR3 had no stop codons and remained in frame with V and J, and every other rearrangement counted as non-productive. Following IMGT convention, CDR3 was defined as the stretch from the second conserved V-encoded cysteine up to the conserved J-encoded phenylalanine. The earlier analysis of 500 to 600 of the donors excluded sequences that lacked an unambiguous match to a single V gene segment. An earlier analysis of a few hundred of the donors called V segments functional above 56.7% productive rearrangements and segregating when the between-donor standard deviation exceeded 5%. A statistical classification framework was built for diagnosing cytomegalovirus status from the catalog of TCR beta chain sequences. V and J gene assignment, in a later analysis, came from comparing TCR nucleotide sequences with IMGT/GENE-DB human TR gene sequences. Using the TCRdist pipeline, a later analysis assigned CDR3 sequences along with most-parsimonious VDJ recombination scenarios. In a later analysis, every TCR beta chain was defined by the combination of its CDR3 amino acid sequence and its V-gene family, and reads without a unique V-gene family were dropped. To address suspected cross-contamination and a sequencing artifact, a later analysis removed over 500 highly shared, low-generation-probability nucleotide sequences. In a later analysis, a clonal expansion index for each public chain was calculated from normalized within-repertoire ranks of inferred template counts. In a later analysis, generation probabilities were computed with a VDJ recombination model fitted to out-of-frame rearrangements, and the resulting probabilities were checked against IGoR. In a later analysis, hypergeometric tests were used to score TCR-TCR, TCR-HLA and TCR-CMV co-occurrence, with a repertoire-size bias correction applied to TCR pairs. A later analysis estimated false discovery rates by permuting HLA or CMV assignments 20 times. In a later analysis, co-occurring TCRs were grouped using DBSCAN, with TCRdist sequence similarity added in when clustering inside HLA-allele-positive subsets. Repertoires with fewer than 30,000 or more than 120,000 public chains, plus five repertoires with anomalous nucleotide sharing, were excluded from co-occurrence clustering. This immuneACCESS table, as held by TCRdb, lists in-frame sequences with V and J called but not all clones. Of the missing ones, under half trace to an unresolved V gene in checked studies; the others have no known cause. V and J calls plus clone size are reproduced from that table; the DNA served to infer D and trimming. Counted in this sample were 85,000 to 95,000 clones; about three quarters of them appeared once. Approximately 5.6% of the sample rests with the top ten.

In the case of this clone: Its antigen is unknown. Nothing much larger sits one base from this clone, and base qualities are not available.

Material: PBMCs. The V and J segments used are TRBV9 and TRBJ1-1; TRBD1 could be the D gene, as 6 bases match. This clonotype was sampled from a man aged 30 to 39 in good health and CMV-seropositive. The nucleotide sequence reads as follows: TGTGCCAGCAGCACCCGGCCTGAGGGACACTCCGCTTTCTTT. Its protein is CASSTRPEGHSAFF.